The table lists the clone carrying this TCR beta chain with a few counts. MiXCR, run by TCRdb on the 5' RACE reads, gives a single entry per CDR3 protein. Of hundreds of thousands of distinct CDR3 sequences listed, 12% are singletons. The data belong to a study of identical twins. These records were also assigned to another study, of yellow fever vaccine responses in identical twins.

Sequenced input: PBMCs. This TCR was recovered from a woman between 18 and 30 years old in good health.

The CDR3 region has the DNA TGTGCCAGCAGTTTACCGGGACAGGGTGCCAAAAACATTCAGTACTTC. It is translated as CASSLPGQGAKNIQYF. The chain uses TRBV28 and TRBJ2-4; 9 bases match TRBD1. CDR3 size: 16 residues. Germline CDR1 is MDHEN and CDR2 is SYDVKM. Trimming at V came to 2 bases and at J to 1 base, leaving 3 bases not matched to a gene. The complete variable domain, with remaining parts taken from reference TRBV28 and TRBJ2-4, reads DVKVTQSSRYLVKRTGEKVFLECVQDMDHENMFWYRQDPGLGLRLIYFSYDVKMKEKGDIPEGYSVSREKKERFSLILESASTNQTSMYLCASSLPGQGAKNIQYFGAGTRLSVL.